These T cell receptor beta chains were read from a single sample in a study of technical replicates of blood from a handful of donors. Libraries were prepared by immunoSEQ multiplex PCR; TCRdb keeps only in-frame clonotypes and omits some of them. This table holds tens of thousands of clones, about 90% found once. Sequenced material: T cells isolated from PBMCs. These receptors were taken from a human donor in good health. Each CDR3 is given with its conserved first and last residue. D genes are given only for firm matches. The size of a clone is reported for some rows only, either as once, few or many, or as a class for expanded clones.

abundance,v_gene,d_gene,j_gene,CDR3nt,CDR3aa
NA,TRBV7-2,TRBD1,TRBJ1-5,TGTGCCAGCAGTTTAATACAGGGGATGAATCAGCCCCAGCATTTT,CASSLIQGMNQPQHF
NA,TRBV5-6,TRBD1,TRBJ2-5,TGTGCCAGCAGCTTAGGGGGCAGGGAGACCCAGTACTTC,CASSLGGRETQYF
NA,TRBV15,NA,TRBJ2-5,TGTGCCACCAGCAGAGTATTAGCGGAGGGGGGGGAGACCCAGTACTTC,CATSRVLAEGGETQYF
once,TRBV5-1,NA,TRBJ2-3,TGCGCCAGCAGCTTGGCGGGCACAGATACGCAGTATTTT,CASSLAGTDTQYF
NA,TRBV6-4,NA,TRBJ1-1,TGTGCCAGCAGTGAGGGTAGGGGCACTGAAGCTTTCTTT,CASSEGRGTEAFF
NA,TRBV28,NA,TRBJ2-7,TGTGCCAGCAGTTTTATGGCGGAGGAAAGCTCCTACGAGCAGTACTTC,CASSFMAEESSYEQYF
NA,TRBV5-1,TRBD1,TRBJ1-1,TGCGCCAGCAGCTGGGACAGTTACACTGAAGCTTTCTTT,CASSWDSYTEAFF
NA,TRBV2,TRBD1,TRBJ1-1,TGTGCCAGCAGGGGACAGCTAGGGAACACTGAAGCTTTCTTT,CASRGQLGNTEAFF
NA,TRBV19,NA,TRBJ1-2,TGTGCCAGTAGCGACAGTCATCCCTACTATGGCTACACCTTC,CASSDSHPYYGYTF
NA,TRBV25-1,NA,TRBJ2-3,TGTGCCAATACGGTAACAGATACGCAGTATTTT,CANTVTDTQYF
few,TRBV19,NA,TRBJ1-1,TGTGCCAGTACTAACAGGGAAAACAAAATTGAAGCTTTCTTT,CASTNRENKIEAFF